The clone carrying this T cell receptor (beta chain) was observed a handful of times. CDR3 regions of TCR beta were amplified from RNA transcripts. Scientists carried out first-round RT-PCR using HTBI primers and then a second-round multiplex PCR. TCRdb itself ran the multiplex PCR reads through MiXCR, one entry per CDR3 protein. The sample has 400,000 to 450,000 distinct CDR3 sequences, roughly 21% seen once. The sample belongs to a study of Graves' ophthalmopathy and Graves' hyperthyroidism. Study-wide context: Peripheral blood sampling preceded any treatment and occurred at initial diagnosis.

Sample: peripheral blood. This sequence originates from a woman aged 18-35 years with stable Graves' hyperthyroidism.

CDR3 nucleotide sequence: TGCGCCAGCAGCTTGAATGCGATCTCCTACGAGCAGTACTTC. As protein: CASSLNAISYEQYF. V and J are TRBV5-1 and TRBJ2-7; D is unclear. CDR1 and CDR2 from the germline V gene are SGHRS and YFSETQ. V lost 1 base to trimming and J lost 0 bases, with 8 bases between them. The CDR3 consists of 14 residues.